The clone carrying this T cell receptor (beta chain) was observed many times. Looked up from germline, CDR1 is MDHEN and CDR2 is SYDVKM. The J segment lost 4 bases and the V segment lost 7 bases, leaving 18 bases of the junction unmatched. This CDR3 contains 18 residues. Sorted-subset replicate PCRs used 200 ng of genomic DNA. This amount corresponded to 25,000 to 30,000 T cell genomes. Method: immunoSEQ multiplex PCR; TCRdb's copy keeps in-frame clones and lacks some. In the table there are fewer than 1.4 million clones, about 80% of which are singletons. The data belong to a study of shared clonotypes between healthy human individuals.

Material: memory CD4+ T cells from PBMCs. Subset: CD45RA-negative fraction. The V and J genes are TRBV28 and TRBJ1-2; TRBD1 agrees at 10 bases. This receptor was obtained from a man younger than 30 in good health. Some clones in this sample may be carry-over from other donors' samples. The CDR3 DNA sequence: TGTGCCAGCAATCAATTACTGATAAAGGGACAGGGGATCTATGGCTACACCTTC. Amino acid sequence: CASNQLLIKGQGIYGYTF.